These 3 T cell receptor beta chains came from one sample sequenced in a study of cytomegalovirus exposure and HLA in healthy donors. The PCR made use of 60 Vbeta and 13 Jbeta primers. Some clones are missing from TCRdb's copy, which holds only in-frame ones; the method was immunoSEQ multiplex PCR. In the table there are some 150,000 clones, 60% to 85% of which are singletons. The sequenced sample consisted of PBMCs. The receptors were gathered from a man aged 35 to 55 in good health and CMV-seropositive.

This chain uses TRBV5-4 with TRBJ2-2; TRBD2 matches at 7 bases. Germline V gene data show CDR1 as SGHNT and CDR2 as YYREEE (reference sequence). The CDR3 is 16 residues long. With 0 bases clipped from V and 2 bases from J, the junction kept 4 bases outside the gene matches. In DNA, the CDR3 is TGTGCCAGCAGCTTGGGGCTAGCGGCCAACACCGGGGAGCTGTTTTTT. It specifies CASSLGLAANTGELFF.

This clone was detected only a few times. The chain couples TRBV19 to TRBJ2-2; 7 positions match TRBD1. Germline V gene data show CDR1 as LNHDA and CDR2 as SQIVND (reference sequence). The junction had 5 bases not matched to a gene; V was cut back by 7 bases and J by 6 bases. The CDR3 length is 13 residues. The CDR3 DNA reads as TGTGCCAGTACCACGACAGGGCCCGGGGAGCTGTTTTTT. Protein: CASTTTGPGELFF.

V usage is TRBV10-2 and J usage is TRBJ2-1, with D uncertain. This CDR3 comprises 15 residues. CDR1 and CDR2 (germline): WSHSY, SAAADI. V dropped 3 bases and J dropped 0 bases, with 9 bases sitting between them. CDR3 nucleotides: TGCGCCAGCAGTGAAATATCCAGCTCCTACAATGAGCAGTTCTTC. Translation: CASSEISSSYNEQFF.